A selection of T cell receptor beta chains follows, all from one sample in a study of blood T cell repertoires in COVID-19. Data came from immunoSEQ multiplex PCR; TCRdb stores just in-frame clones and leaves some out. The profile covers over 90,000 clones, with 70% to 90% appearing a single time and less than 20% taken by the ten largest. The sequencing input was peripheral blood. The receptors stem from a human donor in a cohort sampled during active COVID-19. Each CDR3 is given with its conserved first and last residue. The D gene is left open where the match is weak. Size values are once, few and many counts, or a class for expanded clones, and some rows have none.

>-|TRBV7-7|TRBD1|TRBJ2-1
TGTGCTAGCAGTCAGACAGGGGTGGCCCACAATGAGCAGTTCTTC
CASSQTGVAHNEQFF
>once|TRBV28|-|TRBJ1-4
TGTGCCAGCAGTTCTTCTGTTGTCGAAAAACTGTTTTTT
CASSSSVVEKLFF
>-|TRBV5-1|-|TRBJ2-1
TGCGCCAGCAGCCCGGGGGGCTCGGGTTTAAATGAGCAGTTCTTC
CASSPGGSGLNEQFF
>-|TRBV29-1|-|TRBJ2-2
TGCAGCGTTGAGGTCTCGGTCGACTGGAACACCGGGGAGCTGTTTTTT
CSVEVSVDWNTGELFF
>-|TRBV27|-|TRBJ2-5
TGTGCCAGCAGACTCGCAGAGACCCAGTACTTC
CASRLAETQYF
>-|TRBV7-2|-|TRBJ2-3
TGTGCCAGCACTCTCGTCCCGTCCGGCACAGATACGCAGTATTTT
CASTLVPSGTDTQYF
>once|TRBV7-9|TRBD1|TRBJ1-6
TGTGCCAGCAGCTTACAATCACCAGGGGGTTCACCCCTCCACTTT
CASSLQSPGGSPLHF
>-|TRBV9|-|TRBJ1-2
TGTGCCAGCAGTGCACAGGGACATGGCTACACCTTC
CASSAQGHGYTF
>-|TRBV6-2/TRBV6-3|-|TRBJ1-2
TGTGCCAGCAGTTACTCGTATACTACTAACTATGGCTACACCTTC
CASSYSYTTNYGYTF
>-|TRBV18|TRBD2|TRBJ2-7
TGTGCCAGCTCATTTAGCGGGTGGCCCTACGAGCAGTACTTC
CASSFSGWPYEQYF
>few|TRBV5-1|TRBD2|TRBJ2-3
TGCGCCAGCAGCTCGGATGGACTAGCGGGACGCACAGATACGCAGTATTTT
CASSSDGLAGRTDTQYF
>-|TRBV7-2|-|TRBJ2-7
TGTGCCAGCAGCTTAGAGGACTATCTTTACGAGCAGTACTTC
CASSLEDYLYEQYF
>-|TRBV9|-|TRBJ2-3
TGTGCCAGCAGCCCACTGCATTCCGTCGATACGCAGTATTTT
CASSPLHSVDTQYF
>-|TRBV4-3|-|TRBJ2-1
TGCGCCAGCAGCCGCGCCCGGAGCTCCTACAATGAGCAGTTCTTC
CASSRARSSYNEQFF
>-|TRBV10-3|TRBD2|TRBJ2-3
TGTGCCATCAGTGAGCCACTAGCGGGAGGGCCCTCAGATACGCAGTATTTT
CAISEPLAGGPSDTQYF
>-|TRBV19|TRBD2|TRBJ2-5
TGTGCCAGTAATCCTAGCGGCCAAGAGACCCAGTACTTC
CASNPSGQETQYF
>-|TRBV19|-|TRBJ1-2
TGTGCCAGTAGTATGGGGGCCCGAGCAGCGAACTATGGCTACACCTTC
CASSMGARAANYGYTF
>-|TRBV11-2|TRBD2|TRBJ2-2
TGTGCCAGCAGCTTAAATCCGGGAGGCACCGGGGAGCTGTTTTTT
CASSLNPGGTGELFF
>-|TRBV6-5|TRBD2|TRBJ2-7
TGTGCCAGCAGTTATGCGAGCGGGAGGGCTTACGAGCAGTACTTC
CASSYASGRAYEQYF
>-|TRBV4-1|TRBD2|TRBJ2-1
TGCGCCAGCAGCCTTTTGGGACTAGCGGGAGGGCCGGTATCCTACAATGAGCAGTTCTTC
CASSLLGLAGGPVSYNEQFF
>-|TRBV28|-|TRBJ2-7
TGTGCCAGCAGTTTAATGGCAGGGGACGAGCAGTACTTC
CASSLMAGDEQYF
>-|TRBV6-6|-|TRBJ1-5
TGTGCCAGCAGCCCTTTCGGGGGATCAGGACAGCCCCAGCATTTT
CASSPFGGSGQPQHF
>-|TRBV6-2/TRBV6-3|TRBD2|TRBJ2-1
TGTGCCAGCAGTCGGACCGGGACTAGCGGGAGAAATGAGCAGTTCTTC
CASSRTGTSGRNEQFF
>once|TRBV4-1|TRBD2|TRBJ2-5
TGCGCCAGCAAACGGTCTAGCGGGATCATCGAGACCCAGTACTTC
CASKRSSGIIETQYF
>-|TRBV7-3|-|TRBJ2-2
TGTGCCAGCAGCGCATTAGCCGCAGGGACCGGGGAGCTGTTTTTT
CASSALAAGTGELFF
>-|TRBV6-5|-|TRBJ1-2
TGTGCCAGCAAAGAATCATCGGACAGCTATGGCTACACCTTC
CASKESSDSYGYTF
>-|TRBV28|TRBD2|TRBJ2-7
TGTGCCAGCAGTTTTTTGGGAGGGCTCCCAACTGAAGGGCAGTACTTC
CASSFLGGLPTEGQYF
>-|TRBV19|-|TRBJ1-3
TGTGCCAGTAGTCTACCCAGGGGATCTGGAAACACCATATATTTT
CASSLPRGSGNTIYF
>-|TRBV9|-|TRBJ1-1
TGTGCCAGCAGCGTAGACGGGATTTCCACTGAAGCTTTCTTT
CASSVDGISTEAFF
>-|TRBV5-6|TRBD2|TRBJ2-1
TGTGCCAGCAGCCTGGGGCTAGCGGGCTCGAGGGAGCAGTTCTTC
CASSLGLAGSREQFF
>-|TRBV7-2|TRBD2|TRBJ2-3
TGTGCCAGCAGCTTAAGCGGGAGGGCAACAGATACGCAGTATTTT
CASSLSGRATDTQYF
>once|TRBV5-4|TRBD1|TRBJ2-7
TGTGCCAGCAGCTCGCCCGGGACAGACTCCTACGAGCAGTACTTC
CASSSPGTDSYEQYF
>once|TRBV5-1|-|TRBJ2-4
TGCGCCAGCAGCTTGGGGGAGGCCAAAAACATTCAGTACTTC
CASSLGEAKNIQYF
>-|TRBV20-1|-|TRBJ2-5
TGCAGTGCTAGTAGTATAGGTAGAAGAGGAGAGACCCAGTACTTC
CSASSIGRRGETQYF
>-|TRBV19|-|TRBJ1-1
TGTGCCAGTACCTTTCGAAGACAACAGACGAACACTGAAGCTTTCTTT
CASTFRRQQTNTEAFF
>-|TRBV6-1|TRBD1|TRBJ2-3
TGTGCCAGCAGTGTTGCGGGACAGGGGCCCCTCACAGATACGCAGTATTTT
CASSVAGQGPLTDTQYF
>-|TRBV19|TRBD2|TRBJ2-3
TGTGCCAGTTGCTTTAGCGGGAGCACAGATACGCAGTATTTT
CASCFSGSTDTQYF
>-|TRBV9|TRBD1|TRBJ1-1
TGTGCCAGCAGGAAGTGGGGACAGGGGAACACTGAAGCTTTCTTT
CASRKWGQGNTEAFF
>-|TRBV27|TRBD1|TRBJ2-3
TGTGCCAGCAGTTTAAAGGGGGCGACTAGCACAGATACGCAGTATTTT
CASSLKGATSTDTQYF
>-|TRBV7-3|TRBD2|TRBJ2-3
TGTGCCAGCACCCAGGGGCTAGCGGGAGTTACAGATACGCAGTATTTT
CASTQGLAGVTDTQYF
>once|TRBV3-1/TRBV3-2|-|TRBJ2-1
TGTGCCAGCAGCCCTCAGTCCTACAATGAGCAGTTCTTC
CASSPQSYNEQFF
>once|TRBV6-6|TRBD1|TRBJ2-5
TGTGCCAGCAGTTACTCCTGGGACAGGGTGGGAAAGACCCAGTACTTC
CASSYSWDRVGKTQYF
>few|TRBV14|TRBD2|TRBJ2-3
TGTGCCAGCAGCCTCTCAGGACTAGCGACAGATACGCAGTATTTT
CASSLSGLATDTQYF
>-|TRBV27|TRBD2|TRBJ2-7
TGTGCCAGCAGCTGGGGAGGGACCTACGAGCAGTACTTC
CASSWGGTYEQYF
>-|TRBV7-6|TRBD2|TRBJ2-1
TGTGCCAGCAGCCTCGCGGGGGGGGGAGGACCTACAAGGGAGCAGTTCTTC
CASSLAGGGGPTREQFF
>-|TRBV10-3|-|TRBJ1-4
TGTGCCATCAGCGAAAACAGGGCTGAAAAACTGTTTTTT
CAISENRAEKLFF
>-|TRBV11-2|-|TRBJ2-2
TGTGCCAGCAGCTTAGACCCCGGAGGCGTCGGGGAGCTGTTTTTT
CASSLDPGGVGELFF
>medium-sized|TRBV28|-|TRBJ2-3
TGTGCCAGCAGTTTATTAGGCAGGACTAGCACAGATACGCAGTATTTT
CASSLLGRTSTDTQYF
>-|TRBV19|-|TRBJ1-1
TGTGCCAGTATTCTTCAGGGTATGGGGACTGAAGCTTTCTTT
CASILQGMGTEAFF